The text below deals with one TCR beta chain. The antigen it recognizes is unknown. The limits of the CDR3 on the DNA are not certain, so only TCRdb's listed CDR3 is given. The CDR3 holds 14 amino acids from the cysteine to the phenylalanine. This sample is drawn from a study of shared clonotypes between healthy human individuals (TCRdb year 2020). As for the study more broadly: Two women and a few men aged 18 to 49 years were included in the cohort. To increase sequencing depth and limit assay-specific biases, TCR repertoire library preparation and sequencing were carried out by different laboratories using diverse techniques. To estimate repertoire size and how much clonotypes are shared between individuals, the study performed deep sequencing of blood TCR repertoires from about five healthy adults. Leukapheresis yielded between about 0.94 and 9.5 billion PBMCs per donor. For each donor, CD4 naive and CD4 memory were each given three plates, CD8 naive was given two plates, and CD8 memory was given one plate. On the study overall, not on this receptor specifically: Based on pairwise subsampling, the degree of clonotype sharing among donors was expected to be affected by sequencing depth. Sharing across several donors was observed for roughly 5.4% of naive CD4, around 3.5% of naive CD8, about 2.3% of memory CD4, and around 0.42% of memory CD8 clonotypes. Incomplete sequencing was indicated by rarefaction of sorted-subset datasets, despite the large sequencing depth. Sampling was restricted to blood, and TCR repertoires in tissues likely differ from the TCR repertoires found in blood. Naive subsets generally had larger estimated clonotype richness than memory subsets. Compared with non-shared clonotypes, clonotypes shared by all four sorted-subset donors had higher generation probabilities. Because the study included only a small number of donors, the genetic and exposure-history diversity represented was limited.

Using the deep immunoSEQ assay, TCR CDR3 regions were amplified from genomic DNA by multiplex PCR. Extracted genomic DNA from each cell subset was spread evenly across all wells of several immunoSEQ 96-well plates, with each plate serving as a replicate. Each replicate PCR for sorted subsets received around 0.2 ug genomic DNA, equal to around 32,000 T cell genomes. The purified libraries were quantified using a Qubit 3.0 fluorometer, sized with a Bioanalyzer 2100, and then quantified again using the KAPA Library Quantification kit. Every immunoSEQ 96-well plate was sequenced on a separate single-read 150-cycle Illumina NextSeq 550 flow cell. In the paper's pipeline: Because the immunoSEQ output held only junctional sequences and lacked quality scores, the filtering could not match the filtering applied to full-length reads. To assign V/J genes and CDR3, sequences were annotated using PyIR, a Python wrapper for IgBLAST v1.9, with IMGT germline references. Reads were removed for weak V/J assignments (E-value above 1e-6), missing CDR3, stop codons, out-of-frame junctions, or ambiguous translated residues. A V3J clonotype was defined by an identical inferred V gene, J gene, and CDR3 amino acid sequence. To compute the percentage overlap between repertoires, the number of shared unique clonotypes was divided by the size of the smaller repertoire. Three approaches were used to assess repertoire richness: RTK rarefaction, the Chao1 estimator, and Recon v2.1 estimates of unobserved clonotypes. Generation probabilities were computed with OLGA for all TCRbeta clonotypes obtained by the gDNA method from several donors. Imported from immuneACCESS, the table was reduced by TCRdb to in-frame sequences with V and J called. These copies leave out some clones; in studies compared against another copy, an unresolved V gene accounts for under half, and the cause of the remainder is not known. From that table come the V and J calls and clone size; the DNA was used to work out D and trimming. Within this sample are about 1 million clones, with about 75% of them counted one time only. The ten largest clones add up to around 1.4% of the sample.

Healthy HIV-negative adults with no recently reported acute infections or vaccinations were included as donors. Only Caucasian adults living in Nashville, Tennessee, USA were represented among the donors. CD4+ T cells were enriched by magnetic negative selection; naive cells were then positively selected on CD45RA, and the negative fraction formed the memory subset. Blood was obtained by leukapheresis, after which PBMCs were separated by Ficoll-Histopaque density gradient centrifugation and cryopreserved in liquid nitrogen vapor phase. Analytical flow cytometry was used to check the purity and quantity of every magnetically sorted T cell population. Genomic DNA was isolated from each sorted fraction and quantified by UV absorbance on a Nanodrop 2000c.

Recombination connected TRBV21-1 to TRBJ1-6. TRBV21-1 is marked as a pseudogene. Source material: memory CD4+ T cells sorted from blood. This specimen's cell subset or site label, per the study, means: CD45RA-negative fraction. The TCR was taken from a man between 18 and 35 years old in good health. This receptor has the CDR3 CASSKVGRGSPLHF.